This T cell receptor (beta chain) was documented in a study of T cell responses to AZD1222 COVID-19 vaccine. General observations from the study: The study found vaccine-associated CD4 TCRs spanning spike, dominant at 160-218 and 743-854. White British ancestry dominated among donors, who included more females, and clonal diversity was possibly underestimated.

The CDR3 loop spans 14 amino acids. V was pared by 0 bases and J by 4 bases, with 11 bases between. From germline, CDR1 is SGDLS and CDR2 YYNGEE. In the case of this clone: Its specificity is unknown.

This table comes from immunoSEQ multiplex PCR, and its TCRdb copy is limited to in-frame clones, with some not included. The table includes about 140,000 clones, roughly 90% detected once. V is TRBV9 and J is TRBJ2-7; no clear D. This TCR was recovered from an adult in good health. The starting material was peripheral blood, obtained on day 0 of AZD1222 vaccination. CDR3: CASSVGAARYEQYF. The CDR3 DNA reads as TGTGCCAGCAGCGTAGGCGCGGCGAGGTACGAGCAGTACTTC. Together with reference TRBV9 and TRBJ2-7, the CDR3 gives the full variable domain: DSGVTQTPKHLITATGQRVTLRCSPRSGDLSVYWYQQSLDQGLQFLIQYYNGEERAKGNILERFSAQQFPDLHSELNLSSLELGDSALYFCASSVGAARYEQYFGPGTRLTVT.